This TCR beta chain was retrieved from a study of early T cells in non-severe SARS-CoV-2 infection. In its sample, this clonotype was seen many times. Germline lookup yields CDR1 SGHKS and CDR2 YYEKEE (reference sequence). The CDR3 loop spans 15 amino acids. V shed 2 bases, J shed 8 bases, and the junction held 9 bases outside the gene matches. TCRdb independently ran MiXCR on the 5' RACE reads; one entry per CDR3 protein. Of some 30,000 distinct CDR3 sequences in the sample, 4.5% to 7% were seen once. This sequence originates from an adult who was a healthcare worker with PCR-confirmed SARS-CoV-2 infection or an uninfected control (not recorded which). The chain is built from TRBV5-5 and TRBJ2-3; 9 bases fit TRBD1. Source material: whole blood. The CDR3 region is CASSFTGGTPGTQYF. The CDR3 DNA is TGTGCCAGCAGCTTTACAGGGGGCACCCCGGGTACGCAGTATTTT.